This T cell receptor (beta chain) came from a study of blood T cells in healthy people across ages. General study points: Using unsorted PBMCs precluded a conclusive naive versus antigen-experienced comparison. Those diversity estimates obtained from one million T cells were thought to be underestimates.

Germline V gene data show CDR1 as MDHEN and CDR2 as SYDVKM. The ends were cut back, 5 bases at V and 2 bases at J, with 12 bases in the middle. There are 14 residues in the CDR3. Next came a second PCR, run for about 6 to 12 cycles, which used a sample-barcoded 5' primer along with a J-beta primer mix. Unique molecular identifiers of 12 random nucleotides labeled each cDNA. TCRdb ran MiXCR on the 5' RACE reads and lists one entry per CDR3 protein. This table holds hundreds of thousands of distinct CDR3 sequences, less than 80% found once. Concerning this clonotype itself: Antigen: not known.

Material for sequencing was blood. This sequence joins TRBV28 and TRBJ1-2; D unclear. The TCR sequence derives from a man aged 25-40 years in good health. The CDR3 loop reads CASSPSMGNYGYTF. The CDR3 DNA follows: TGTGCCAGCAGTCCAAGCATGGGGAACTATGGCTACACCTTC.